Below are 27 T cell receptor beta chains sequenced from a single sample in a study of cytomegalovirus exposure and HLA in healthy donors. A multiplex PCR was run with 60 Vbeta primers and 13 Jbeta primers. The repertoire was sequenced with immunoSEQ multiplex PCR; TCRdb's copy has only in-frame clones and lacks some. The sample records roughly 110,000 clones, roughly 80% being singletons. Sequencing input: PBMCs. The receptors shown here come from a man between 35 and 55 years old in good health and CMV-seronegative.

Only a few counts were recorded for this clone. The rearrangement links TRBV18 to TRBJ2-2; 8 bases map to TRBD1. The CDR3 contains 13 residues. Germline assignment: CDR1 KGHSH and CDR2 LQKENI. Losses at the gene ends were 6 bases for V and 5 bases for J; bases not matched to a gene: 2. The DNA for the CDR3 is TGTGCCAGCTCGGACAGGGAGACCGGGGAGCTGTTTTTT. As protein: CASSDRETGELFF.

The table lists this clone with a count of one. The chain carries TRBV7-9 and TRBJ1-2, with TRBD1 as a possible D gene (5 bases). The length of the CDR3 is 16 residues. Germline CDR1 SEHNR, CDR2 FQNEAQ (reference sequence). The ends were cut back, 5 bases at V and 1 base at J, with 17 bases in the middle. CDR3 bases: TGTGCCAGCAGCCGCGGGGGAGGGTTACTTAACTATGGCTACACCTTC. Protein sequence: CASSRGGGLLNYGYTF.

The chain links TRBV29-1 to TRBJ2-5; maybe TRBD1 (5 bases). V lost 0 bases to trimming and J lost 2 bases, with 13 bases between them. The CDR3 runs 15 residues. Looked up from germline, CDR1 is SQVTM and CDR2 is ANQGSEA. The CDR3 DNA reads as TGCAGCGTTGAAGACACAGGCAGTTATCAAGAGACCCAGTACTTC. It translates to CSVEDTGSYQETQYF.

CDR3 bases: TGTGCCAGCAGCGCGGACAGGGGATCGCGAGAGACCCAGTACTTC. Translating gives CASSADRGSRETQYF. The chain links TRBV6-1 to TRBJ2-5; 9 bases line up with TRBD1. The CDR3 extends over 15 amino acids. Losses at the gene ends were 6 bases for V and 4 bases for J; bases not matched to a gene: 9. Looked up from germline, CDR1 is MNHNS and CDR2 is SASEGT.

The chain has TRBV5-1 and TRBJ2-1, with a weak D call TRBD2 (5 bases). CDR1 is SGHRS and CDR2 is YFSETQ in the germline V gene. V lost 7 bases, J lost 2 bases, and 13 bases lay in between. The CDR3 runs 14 residues. CDR3 in DNA: TGCGCCAGCCAGGACTCTACCCCCTACAATGAGCAGTTCTTC. Translated: CASQDSTPYNEQFF.

This clone was recorded once. The V call is TRBV10-3, the J call TRBJ2-6, with 11 bases fitting TRBD1. J lost 0 bases, V lost 10 bases, and 2 bases had no gene match. Per the germline V gene, CDR1 is ENHRY and CDR2 is SYGVKD. This CDR3 contains 15 residues. The CDR3 nucleotides read TGTGCCACGGGGACAGGGGGCTCTGGGGCCAACGTCCTGACTTTC. The encoded protein is CATGTGGSGANVLTF.

About this clone itself: Relative to the germline gene, one junction end is altered; a read error may explain this. The chain has TRBV2 and TRBJ1-3; D is unresolved. The germline V gene encodes CDR1 SNHLY and CDR2 FYNNEI. This CDR3 has 15 amino acids. In DNA, the CDR3 is TGTGCCAGCAGCGAAGTCGGGTCGGGGGGAAACACCATATATTTT. Protein sequence: CASSEVGSGGNTIYF.

The chain uses TRBV5-1 and TRBJ1-1; tentative D call: TRBD1 (5 bases). In germline, CDR1 is SGHRS, CDR2 YFSETQ. CDR3 length: 15 residues. The V and J ends lost 0 bases and 6 bases respectively, with 15 bases between them. The chain's CDR3 is CASSLEGGGVAEAFF. CDR3 DNA sequence: TGCGCCAGCAGCTTGGAAGGTGGGGGGGTGGCTGAAGCTTTCTTT.

J is TRBJ1-1 and V is TRBV5-6; the D gene is possibly TRBD1 (6 bases). The CDR3 spans 16 residues. Trimming took off 4 bases at V and 5 bases at J, with 21 bases between the two ends. Germline V gene data show CDR1 as SGHDT and CDR2 as YYEEEE. CDR3 residues: CASSPTVGGARTEAFF. The CDR3 nucleotides are TGTGCCAGCAGCCCAACGGTGGGGGGGGCGAGAACTGAAGCTTTCTTT.

Only a few counts were recorded for this clone. A much larger clone lies a single base off, so this may be a read error. J is TRBJ2-6 and V is TRBV4-1, with D perhaps matching TRBD2 (5 bases). The length of the CDR3 is 16 residues. From germline, CDR1 is MGHRA and CDR2 YSYEKL. V lost 0 bases and J 1 base, leaving 7 bases between the germline ends. This CDR3 reads CASSQESGSGANVLTF. DNA of the CDR3: TGCGCCAGCAGCCAAGAATCGGGGTCTGGGGCCAACGTCCTGACTTTC.

The genes are TRBV27 and TRBJ2-2, with TRBD1 as a possible D gene (6 bases). Trimming stripped 5 bases from V and 6 bases from J, with 19 bases between. This CDR3 spans 16 amino acids. CDR1 MNHEY and CDR2 SMNVEV come from the germline V gene (reference sequence). The CDR3 DNA reads TGTGCCAGCAGTATTAACCATCCAGGGGTTCCCGGGGAGCTGTTTTTT. Translated: CASSINHPGVPGELFF.

There are a few counts of this clone. At the DNA level, this CDR3 is encoded by other sequences in the same sample as well. This chain links TRBV20-1 with TRBJ2-7; TRBD2 is a possible D gene (6 bases). Germline assignment: CDR1 DFQATT and CDR2 SNEGSKA (reference sequence). Trimming shortened V by 6 bases and J by 5 bases, and 11 bases separated the two germline ends. CDR3 length equals 11 residues. The CDR3 DNA sequence: TGCAGTGCGGCAGGGAGGCACGAGCAGTACTTC. Translating it yields CSAAGRHEQYF.

V gene TRBV4-2 combines with J gene TRBJ2-2; the match to TRBD2 covers 7 bases. Germline V lookup: CDR1 LGHNA, CDR2 YNFKEQ. The CDR3 has 15 residues. Unmatched junction bases numbered 4, after V lost 1 base and J lost 5 bases. The CDR3 nucleotides read TGTGCCAGCAGCCAAGGGGAGGGTAAAACCGGGGAGCTGTTTTTT. It codes for CASSQGEGKTGELFF.

V and J are TRBV5-1 and TRBJ2-5; no firm D call. The length of the CDR3 is 12 residues. Per germline, CDR1 SGHRS and CDR2 YFSETQ. The V end was cut by 4 bases, the J end by 5 bases, with 9 bases between. CDR3 loop: CASSLRRETQYF. CDR3 nucleotides: TGCGCCAGCAGCCTCCGCCGGGAGACCCAGTACTTC.

The J gene is TRBJ2-1, the V gene TRBV11-3; 10 bases line up with TRBD2. CDR1 is SGHNT, CDR2 YENEEA, per germline. Trimming at V came to 5 bases and at J to 4 bases, leaving 8 bases not matched to a gene. The CDR3 is made up of 16 amino acids. In DNA form, the CDR3 reads TGTGCCAGCAGCAAGGAAAGCGGGGGGGCTTACAATGAGCAGTTCTTC. It translates to CASSKESGGAYNEQFF. Full variable domain (rest looked up from reference TRBV11-3 and TRBJ2-1): EAGVVQSPRYKIIEKKQPVAFWCNPISGHNTLYWYLQNLGQGPELLIRYENEEAVDDSQLPKDRFSAERLKGVDSTLKIQPAELGDSAVYLCASSKESGGAYNEQFFGPGTRLTVL.

About this clone: At one boundary the junction diverges from the germline segment, which might be a read error. This chain links TRBV18 with TRBJ1-2; tentative D call: TRBD1 (5 bases). The CDR3 has 15 residues. Germline CDR1 reads KGHSH; CDR2 reads LQKENI. DNA of the CDR3: TGTGCCAGCTCACCTCAGGGCTACCGGGACCGGGAGTACGCCTTC. As protein: CASSPQGYRDREYAF.

Only one count was recorded for this clone. The chain couples TRBV5-4 to TRBJ2-1, with D tentatively TRBD2 (6 bases). The CDR3 is 11 residues long. CDR1 SGHNT and CDR2 YYREEE come from the germline V gene (reference sequence). V lost 1 base and J 15 bases, leaving 11 bases between the germline ends. CDR3 sequence reads: CASSLSGERFF. The CDR3 DNA reads as TGTGCCAGCAGCTTGTCGGGGGAACGGTTCTTC.

This clone has more than one count but fewer than ten. The chain couples TRBV5-1 to TRBJ1-2, with D uncertain. The CDR3 runs to 11 residues. Germline values: CDR1 SGHRS, CDR2 YFSETQ. The V gene lost 4 bases and the J gene lost 13 bases, with 14 bases spanning the gap. CDR3 protein: CASSPPGRLTF. The CDR3 coding sequence is TGCGCCAGCAGCCCCCCGGGGAGGCTCACCTTC.

The chain carries TRBV18 and TRBJ1-5, with D possibly TRBD1 on 5 matching bases. This CDR3 is built from 15 residues. V lost 5 bases, J lost 0 bases, and 11 bases lay in between. Germline loops: CDR1 KGHSH, CDR2 LQKENI. CDR3 nucleotide sequence: TGTGCCAGCTCAGACAGAGCAAATAGCAATCAGCCCCAGCATTTT. Its protein product is CASSDRANSNQPQHF. The full variable domain, completed using reference TRBV18 and TRBJ1-5, is NAGVMQNPRHLVRRRGQEARLRCSPMKGHSHVYWYRQLPEEGLKFMVYLQKENIIDESGMPKERFSAEFPKEGPSILRIQQVVRGDSAAYFCASSDRANSNQPQHFGDGTRLSIL.

This rearrangement joins TRBV5-8 to TRBJ1-5; D call uncertain. Germline V CDR1 and CDR2: SGHTS, YDEGEE. This CDR3 contains 15 residues. The V and J ends lost 2 bases and 0 bases respectively, with 9 bases between them. CDR3 loop: CASSFLQNSNQPQHF. In DNA, the CDR3 is TGTGCCAGCAGCTTCTTACAAAATAGCAATCAGCCCCAGCATTTT.

The chain combines TRBV6-7 with TRBJ1-4, with D possibly TRBD1 on 6 matching bases. TRBV6-7 is sorted into the ORF group, with uncertain function. Trimming took 8 bases from V and 7 from J, leaving 26 bases between them. The CDR3 has 17 amino acids. The CDR3 DNA reads as TGTGCCAGCTTGGGTATTCAGGGGCCCCCGGAGTCTGAAAAACTGTTTTTT. This translates into CASLGIQGPPESEKLFF.

Written as DNA, the CDR3 is TGTGCCAGCAGTGTGGGACTAGCGGGGGGTGCAGAGACCCAGTACTTC. Translation gives CASSVGLAGGAETQYF. This chain connects TRBV2 to TRBJ2-5; 15 nucleotides agree with TRBD2. The CDR3 is 16 residues long. Per germline, CDR1 SNHLY and CDR2 FYNNEI. After removal of 4 bases from V and 4 bases from J, the junction contained 4 bases not matched to a gene.

V is TRBV27 and J is TRBJ2-1; TRBD2 aligns across 15 bases. The CDR3 length is 16 residues. V lost 2 bases to trimming and J lost 10 bases; unmatched junction nucleotides: 6. Germline V lookup: CDR1 MNHEY, CDR2 SMNVEV (reference sequence). The CDR3 DNA follows: TGTGCCAGCAGTTTACTGGGACTAGCGGGGGGAGGAGAGCAGTTCTTC. It specifies CASSLLGLAGGGEQFF.

The chain links TRBV5-1 to TRBJ2-2, with D possibly matching TRBD1 (6 bases). Trimming left V 4 bases short and J 3 bases short, with 10 bases between. The CDR3 covers 14 residues. The V gene's germline CDR1 is SGHRS and CDR2 YFSETQ. The CDR3 sequence is CASSLDRYTGELFF. CDR3 in DNA: TGCGCCAGCAGCCTTGACAGGTACACCGGGGAGCTGTTTTTT. Variable domain in full (rest from reference TRBV5-1 and TRBJ2-2): KAGVTQTPRYLIKTRGQQVTLSCSPISGHRSVSWYQQTPGQGLQFLFEYFSETQRNKGNFPGRFSGRQFSNSRSEMNVSTLELGDSALYLCASSLDRYTGELFFGEGSRLTVL.

The V and J genes are TRBV6-5 and TRBJ2-1, with 7 bases that match TRBD1. This CDR3 is 14 amino acids long. Germline loops: CDR1 MNHEY, CDR2 SVGAGI. The V segment lost 5 bases and the J segment 4 bases; nucleotides outside the gene matches: 5. In DNA, the CDR3 is TGTGCCAGCAGTCAAACAGGGGATTACAATGAGCAGTTCTTC. This encodes CASSQTGDYNEQFF.

This chain uses TRBV9 with TRBJ2-1; D gene uncertain. The V end lost 0 bases, the J end lost 0 bases, and 13 bases lay between the germline ends. The CDR3 has 17 residues. Germline V gene sequence: CDR1 SGDLS, CDR2 YYNGEE. The CDR3 spells CASSVVVGPSSYNEQFF. The CDR3 bases are TGTGCCAGCAGCGTAGTGGTGGGCCCCAGCTCCTACAATGAGCAGTTCTTC.

The gene calls are TRBV7-9 and TRBJ1-1; no clear D. The CDR3 runs 14 residues. V was shortened by 0 bases and J by 3 bases, with 8 bases between the two germline ends. Germline V CDR1 and CDR2: SEHNR, FQNEAQ (reference sequence). In DNA form, the CDR3 reads TGTGCCAGCAGCTTAGCATCTGGAGACACTGAAGCTTTCTTT. Amino acid sequence: CASSLASGDTEAFF. Supplemented by reference TRBV7-9 and TRBJ1-1, the full variable domain reads DTGVSQNPRHKITKRGQNVTFRCDPISEHNRLYWYRQTLGQGPEFLTYFQNEAQLEKSRLLSDRFSAERPKGSFSTLEIQRTEQGDSAMYLCASSLASGDTEAFFGQGTRLTVV.